Listed below are T cell receptor beta chains from one sample, sequenced in a study of T cell changes during pregnancy in multiple sclerosis. The table came from immunoSEQ multiplex PCR; TCRdb's copy has only in-frame clones and leaves some out. The table includes about 79,000 clones, 93% detected once. The sample consisted of peripheral blood, taken in the second trimester of pregnancy. All receptors derive from a female donor in good health, enrolled as a control in a pregnancy study. Both conserved end residues are part of each CDR3. Each record gives: D gene, clone size, J gene, V gene, CDR3 protein, CDR3 DNA. The D gene is left open where the match is weak. A clone size is listed for some rows: how often the clone was seen (once, few, many), or a class if it is expanded.

.,.,TRBJ1-1,TRBV11-1,CASSPGGLNTEAFF,TGTGCCAGCAGCCCGGGAGGATTAAACACTGAAGCTTTCTTT
TRBD1,few,TRBJ1-1,TRBV6-4,CASSRTGDTEAFF,TGTGCCAGCAGCCGGACAGGGGACACTGAAGCTTTCTTT
.,.,TRBJ2-1,TRBV11-2,CASSPRIGANNEQFF,TGTGCCAGCAGCCCCCGAATCGGAGCCAACAATGAGCAGTTCTTC
TRBD2,.,TRBJ2-4,TRBV19,CASSIGGDPKNIQYF,TGTGCCAGTAGTATCGGGGGGGACCCCAAAAACATTCAGTACTTC
TRBD2,.,TRBJ2-2,TRBV6-4,CASSDSAGGPGELFF,TGTGCCAGCAGTGACTCAGCGGGGGGGCCCGGGGAGCTGTTTTTT
.,few,TRBJ1-1,TRBV15,CATSRDLFEDSFF,TGTGCCACCAGCAGAGATTTGTTCGAGGATTCTTTCTTT
.,.,TRBJ2-3,TRBV5-1,CASSFGGARADTQYF,TGCGCCAGCAGCTTTGGGGGGGCCCGCGCAGATACGCAGTATTTT
.,.,TRBJ1-2,TRBV14,CASSQSGYLAYGYTF,TGTGCCAGCAGCCAATCCGGATACCTAGCCTATGGCTACACCTTC
TRBD1,.,TRBJ2-1,TRBV19,CASSGDRVFFNEQFF,TGTGCCAGTAGTGGAGACAGGGTGTTCTTCAATGAGCAGTTCTTC
TRBD1,.,TRBJ2-7,TRBV30,CAWRGQGGTYEQYF,TGTGCCTGGAGAGGACAGGGGGGGACCTACGAGCAGTACTTC
TRBD1,.,TRBJ1-3,TRBV7-2,CASRPTGSGNTIYF,TGTGCCAGCAGGCCGACAGGGTCTGGAAACACCATATATTTT
.,.,TRBJ2-7,TRBV25-1,CASSEAGSYEQYF,TGTGCCAGCAGTGAGGCAGGCTCCTACGAGCAGTACTTC
TRBD2,.,TRBJ2-3,TRBV7-3,CASSPRLAGDSTDTQYF,TGTGCCAGCAGCCCCCGACTAGCGGGGGATAGCACAGATACGCAGTATTTT
.,.,TRBJ1-3,TRBV5-6,CASSLFSGGRGSGNTIYF,TGTGCCAGCAGCTTGTTTTCCGGCGGCAGGGGCTCCGGAAACACCATATATTTT
.,once,TRBJ1-1,TRBV7-6,CASSLETGAEAFF,TGTGCCAGCAGCCTAGAGACAGGAGCTGAAGCTTTCTTT
TRBD2,.,TRBJ2-7,TRBV5-1,CASYGGSTKQYF,TGCGCCAGCTACGGGGGGTCTACTAAGCAGTACTTC
.,.,TRBJ2-5,TRBV11-2,CASSFWNPGLQNVKTQYF,TGTGCCAGCAGCTTTTGGAATCCGGGACTCCAGAACGTAAAGACCCAGTACTTC
.,.,TRBJ2-1,TRBV30,CAWSPDSSYNEQFF,TGTGCCTGGAGTCCCGACAGCTCCTACAATGAGCAGTTCTTC
TRBD2,.,TRBJ2-2,TRBV30,CAGTSGLNTGELFF,TGTGCCGGGACTAGCGGACTCAACACCGGGGAGCTGTTTTTT
.,once,TRBJ1-2,TRBV29-1,CSVGSSPIYGYTF,TGCAGCGTTGGAAGTAGCCCGATCTATGGCTACACCTTC
TRBD2,.,TRBJ2-6,TRBV7-2,CASSFPGLAGKSGANVLTF,TGTGCCAGCAGCTTCCCGGGACTAGCGGGGAAATCTGGGGCCAACGTCCTGACTTTC
TRBD1,.,TRBJ1-6,TRBV9,CASSGRDSSAILHF,TGTGCCAGCAGCGGCCGGGACAGTAGTGCGATCCTCCACTTT
TRBD1,few,TRBJ1-1,TRBV25-1,CASSGTTGVTEAFF,TGTGCCAGCAGTGGGACGACAGGGGTCACTGAAGCTTTCTTT
.,.,TRBJ1-5,TRBV10-3,CAISDPGGNQPQHF,TGTGCCATCAGTGACCCAGGGGGCAATCAGCCCCAGCATTTT
TRBD1,.,TRBJ1-1,TRBV6-5,CASGDRVGTEAFF,TGTGCCAGCGGAGACAGGGTGGGAACTGAAGCTTTCTTT
.,.,TRBJ1-1,TRBV10-3,CAISEGGGNPEAFF,TGTGCCATCAGCGAAGGCGGGGGAAACCCTGAAGCTTTCTTT
TRBD1,.,TRBJ2-3,TRBV19,CASSVGQGNTDTQYF,TGTGCCAGTAGTGTGGGACAGGGGAACACAGATACGCAGTATTTT
TRBD1,.,TRBJ1-1,TRBV7-3,CASSLGGTGNGNTEAFF,TGTGCCAGCAGCTTAGGCGGGACAGGGAATGGGAACACTGAAGCTTTCTTT
TRBD1,.,TRBJ1-1,TRBV30,CAWSGGQGYTEAFF,TGTGCCTGGAGCGGGGGACAGGGGTACACTGAAGCTTTCTTT
TRBD2,.,TRBJ2-1,TRBV9,CASSVEASGDDEQFF,TGTGCCAGCAGCGTAGAGGCTAGCGGGGATGATGAGCAGTTCTTC
.,.,TRBJ2-3,TRBV5-1,CASSYERFTDTQYF,TGCGCCAGCAGCTACGAGCGGTTCACAGATACGCAGTATTTT
.,.,TRBJ1-1,TRBV2,CASSKTVNTEAFF,TGTGCCAGCAGTAAGACAGTGAACACTGAAGCTTTCTTT
TRBD1,.,TRBJ1-4,TRBV7-7,CASSRGQDEKLFF,TGTGCTAGCAGTCGCGGACAGGATGAAAAACTGTTTTTT
.,.,TRBJ2-3,TRBV27,CASSSLSTDTQYF,TGTGCCAGCAGTTCCCTTAGCACAGATACGCAGTATTTT
TRBD1,.,TRBJ2-1,TRBV10-3,CAISSPGQGSNEQFF,TGTGCCATCAGTTCTCCGGGACAGGGAAGCAATGAGCAGTTCTTC
TRBD1,.,TRBJ2-7,TRBV6-5,CASRAKAGQAYEQYF,TGTGCCAGCAGGGCCAAGGCGGGACAGGCGTACGAGCAGTACTTC
.,.,TRBJ2-3,TRBV11-3,CASSLGTRTDTQYF,TGTGCCAGCAGCTTGGGGACACGGACAGATACGCAGTATTTT
TRBD2,.,TRBJ2-7,TRBV7-9,CASSLGGTSGGSYEQYF,TGTGCCAGCAGCTTAGGGGGGACTAGCGGGGGATCCTACGAGCAGTACTTC
TRBD1,.,TRBJ1-5,TRBV6-9,CASRMTGVNQPQHF,TGTGCCAGCAGAATGACAGGGGTTAATCAGCCCCAGCATTTT
.,.,TRBJ2-7,TRBV4-1,CASSQGQPYEQYF,TGCGCCAGCAGCCAAGGACAACCCTACGAGCAGTACTTC
.,.,TRBJ1-5,TRBV7-3,CASSPTRGQPQHF,TGTGCCAGCAGCCCCACCAGAGGTCAGCCCCAGCATTTT
.,.,TRBJ1-6,TRBV19,CASSERQSVNSPLHF,TGTGCCAGTAGTGAAAGACAGTCAGTTAATTCACCCCTCCACTTT
.,once,TRBJ1-2,TRBV4-2,CASSQGGIFDGYTF,TGTGCCAGCAGCCAAGGTGGCATCTTCGATGGCTACACCTTC
.,.,TRBJ2-7,TRBV27,CASSLLRSGGHNEQYF,TGTGCCAGCAGTTTATTACGGTCCGGGGGGCATAACGAGCAGTACTTC
.,.,TRBJ1-6,TRBV4-3,CASSQGLPGDNSPLHF,TGCGCCAGCAGCCAAGGGTTGCCAGGGGATAATTCACCCCTCCACTTT
TRBD1,.,TRBJ2-3,TRBV9,CASSLGTEVTDTQYF,TGTGCCAGCAGCCTGGGGACAGAAGTCACAGATACGCAGTATTTT
TRBD1,.,TRBJ2-7,TRBV4-2,CASSPRRDRASYEQYF,TGTGCCAGCAGTCCAAGACGGGACAGAGCTTCCTACGAGCAGTACTTC
.,.,TRBJ1-5,TRBV2,CASSVYVGGRAQHF,TGTGCCAGCAGTGTTTACGTCGGGGGTCGCGCCCAGCATTTT
.,.,TRBJ2-4,TRBV30,CAWGTHKNIQYF,TGTGCCTGGGGCACCCACAAAAACATTCAGTACTTC
TRBD1,.,TRBJ1-3,TRBV7-9,CASSFDRGSSGNTIYF,TGTGCCAGCAGCTTCGACAGGGGGAGCAGCGGAAACACCATATATTTT
.,.,TRBJ1-2,TRBV4-2,CASSSDRGNYGYTF,TGTGCCAGCAGCTCCGATCGGGGAAACTATGGCTACACCTTC
TRBD2,once,TRBJ2-7,TRBV5-1,CASSLESGGSYEQYF,TGCGCCAGCAGCTTGGAAAGCGGGGGGAGCTACGAGCAGTACTTC
TRBD2,once,TRBJ2-1,TRBV5-1,CASSLGVAGYNEQFF,TGCGCCAGCAGCTTGGGGGTAGCGGGCTACAATGAGCAGTTCTTC
.,.,TRBJ2-1,TRBV29-1,CSAVNYLGGNNEQFF,TGCAGCGCGGTCAACTACTTAGGGGGAAACAATGAGCAGTTCTTC
TRBD1,.,TRBJ1-1,TRBV5-1,CASSTTSLRQGEAFF,TGCGCCAGCAGCACAACCTCTTTGAGACAGGGTGAAGCTTTCTTT
TRBD2,.,TRBJ2-5,TRBV6-5,CASSYIGTSGKETQYF,TGTGCCAGCAGTTACATCGGGACTAGCGGGAAAGAGACCCAGTACTTC
.,.,TRBJ2-1,TRBV4-1,CASSQDLLLFF,TGCGCCAGCAGCCAAGATTTACTGCTGTTCTTC
TRBD1,.,TRBJ2-7,TRBV5-1,CASSLLTGENEQYF,TGCGCCAGCAGCTTGCTAACAGGGGAGAACGAGCAGTACTTC
.,.,TRBJ1-2,TRBV11-2,CASSSLWRGGYGYTF,TGTGCCAGCAGCTCGCTGTGGAGGGGCGGTTATGGCTACACCTTC